The 29 T cell receptor beta chains reported below all come from one sample, sequenced in a study of T cells in Graves' hyperthyroidism and ophthalmopathy. RNA transcripts gave rise to amplified TCR beta CDR3 regions. RT-PCR in the first round (using the HTBI primer set) targeted the TCR CDR3. TCRdb redid the calling of the multiplex PCR reads with MiXCR, one entry per CDR3 protein. The sample yields fewer than 800,000 distinct CDR3 sequences, 16% seen once. The source material was blood. All receptors derive from a man aged 18 to 30 with Graves' hyperthyroidism.

Ten or more counts support this clonotype. The rearrangement links TRBV3-1 to TRBJ2-1; 8 nucleotides align to TRBD2. The CDR3 is 15 amino acids. The junction had 6 bases not matched to a gene; V was cut back by 7 bases and J by 1 base. From germline, CDR1 is LGHDT and CDR2 YNNKEL (reference sequence). The CDR3 DNA follows: TGTGCCAGCACTGGGACTAGAGGGTCCTACAATGAGCAGTTCTTC. It yields the protein CASTGTRGSYNEQFF.

This clonotype was observed a handful of times. The chain recombines TRBV11-3 with TRBJ2-2, with D perhaps TRBD2 (6 bases). In germline, CDR1 is SGHNT, CDR2 YENEEA. The V and J ends lost 3 bases and 4 bases respectively, with 21 bases between them. The length of the CDR3 is 18 residues. The CDR3 sequence: CASSLAYGRTLTTGELFF. CDR3 bases: TGTGCCAGCAGCTTGGCTTATGGGAGGACCTTGACCACCGGGGAGCTGTTTTTT.

The CDR3 sequence is CASSLGQGEGNTIYF. The CDR3 nucleotides read TGTGCCAGCAGCCTAGGACAGGGTGAAGGAAACACCATATATTTT. The J gene is TRBJ1-3, the V gene TRBV9, with 8 bases fitting TRBD1. CDR1 and CDR2 from the germline V gene are SGDLS and YYNGEE. J lost 4 bases, V lost 4 bases, and 7 bases had no gene match. This CDR3 contains 15 residues.

This clonotype occurred a few times. This chain joins TRBV27 and TRBJ1-2; weak D call: TRBD1 (6 bases). Germline CDR1 MNHEY, CDR2 SMNVEV (reference sequence). V lost 5 bases and J lost 3, with 16 bases in between. The CDR3 loop spans 15 amino acids. CDR3 nucleotides: TGTGCCAGCAGTCTTCTGAGGGGGGGCCACTATGGCTACACCTTC. Amino acids: CASSLLRGGHYGYTF.

The chain combines TRBV18 with TRBJ2-1; 9 nucleotides match TRBD2. The length of the CDR3 is 16 residues. V trimming: 2 bases; J trimming: 7 bases; junction bases outside the gene matches: 9. Looked up from germline, CDR1 is KGHSH and CDR2 is LQKENI. The CDR3 sequence: CASSPIAGDLENEQFF. CDR3 sequence (DNA): TGTGCCAGCTCACCAATAGCGGGAGATCTAGAGAATGAGCAGTTCTTC.

This clonotype was detected a few times. The V and J genes are TRBV28 and TRBJ2-7, with 8 bases identical to TRBD2. Germline V CDR1 and CDR2: MDHEN, SYDVKM. Trimming cost V 8 bases and J 1 base; bases outside gene matches: 10. CDR3 length: 15 amino acids. The CDR3 sequence is CASEPGLEGSYEQYF. The CDR3 DNA follows: TGTGCCAGCGAACCGGGACTAGAAGGTTCCTACGAGCAGTACTTC.

This clonotype has a handful of counts. The chain uses TRBV6-1 and TRBJ1-3; tentatively, D is TRBD1 (6 bases). The CDR3 sequence is 15 residues long. The germline gives CDR1 MNHNS, CDR2 SASEGT. The V end was cut by 10 bases, the J end by 3 bases, with 19 bases between. CDR3 in amino acids: CAIVKGGAFGNTIYF. The CDR3 DNA reads as TGTGCCATCGTGAAAGGGGGAGCCTTTGGAAACACCATATATTTT.

The chain is built from TRBV29-1 and TRBJ2-5; D remains unclear. V gave up 3 bases and J gave up 4 bases, with 12 bases separating them. This CDR3 has 13 amino acids. The V gene's germline CDR1 is SQVTM and CDR2 ANQGSEA. The CDR3 bases are TGCAGCGTTGAGGGAAATGGTATAGAGACCCAGTACTTC. Residues: CSVEGNGIETQYF.

This clonotype appeared a few times. The CDR3 loop reads CASSDSRTSGYEQYF. The CDR3 DNA reads as TGCGCCAGCAGTGATTCCCGGACTAGCGGATACGAGCAGTACTTC. The J gene is TRBJ2-7, the V gene TRBV10-2, with 10 bases aligning to TRBD2. V was clipped by 3 bases and J by 4 bases; unmatched bases: 6. Germline V gene sequence: CDR1 WSHSY, CDR2 SAAADI. This CDR3 has 15 residues.

This chain links TRBV14 with TRBJ2-1; 8 positions match TRBD2. V lost 0 bases to trimming and J lost 5 bases; unmatched junction nucleotides: 9. CDR1 and CDR2 from the germline V gene are SGHDN and FVKESK. CDR3 length: 17 amino acids. CDR3 protein: CASSQDIGLAGDNEQFF. The CDR3 DNA is TGTGCCAGCAGCCAAGATATAGGGCTAGCGGGTGACAATGAGCAGTTCTTC.

This clonotype was seen at least ten times. V usage is TRBV20-1 and J usage is TRBJ2-7; 9 bases fit TRBD2. The CDR3 totals 15 residues. Germline V lookup: CDR1 DFQATT, CDR2 SNEGSKA (reference sequence). Trimming removed 3 bases from V and 5 bases from J; junction bases left unmatched: 11. The CDR3 spells CSASVRAGGEDEQYF. CDR3 coding DNA: TGCAGTGCTAGTGTTCGAGCGGGAGGTGAGGACGAGCAGTACTTC.

The chain employs TRBV12-5 and TRBJ2-2; possible D gene TRBD1, 6 bases. The V end was cut by 3 bases, the J end by 0 bases, with 14 bases between. CDR1 is LGHNT and CDR2 is FRNRAP in the germline V gene. CDR3 length: 17 amino acids. CDR3 region: CASGFLPQGTNTGELFF. DNA for the CDR3: TGTGCTAGTGGTTTTCTTCCCCAGGGGACGAACACCGGGGAGCTGTTTTTT.

V usage is TRBV29-1 and J usage is TRBJ2-1; tentative D call: TRBD2 (6 bases). The V end lost 2 bases, the J end lost 9 bases, and 17 bases lay between the germline ends. Germline loops: CDR1 SQVTM, CDR2 ANQGSEA. CDR3 length equals 14 residues. CDR3 DNA: TGCAGCGTTGAACCGGTGGAGGGGCCAGGTGAGCAGTTCTTC. Translating gives CSVEPVEGPGEQFF.

This clonotype was detected ten times or more. V gene TRBV7-2 combines with J gene TRBJ2-5; 9 nucleotides agree with TRBD1. The germline gives CDR1 SGHTA, CDR2 FQGNSA. This CDR3 is 15 amino acids long. Germline trimming cut 4 bases from V and 2 bases from J; bases unmatched to any gene: 5. For the CDR3, the DNA is TGTGCCAGCAGCTGGGGGACAGGGAGGCAAGAGACCCAGTACTTC. Encoded protein: CASSWGTGRQETQYF.

This clonotype was found many times. In DNA, the CDR3 is TGTGCCAGCAGCCAAGATGGGGACCTAGCGGGCGAAACCTACGAGCAGTACTTC. Translating gives CASSQDGDLAGETYEQYF. The chain employs TRBV3-1 and TRBJ2-7, with 8 bases aligning to TRBD2. CDR3 size: 18 residues. The V segment lost 0 bases and the J segment 2 bases; nucleotides outside the gene matches: 12. The germline V gene encodes CDR1 LGHDT and CDR2 YNNKEL (reference sequence).

This clonotype was counted at least ten times. The chain carries TRBV28 and TRBJ2-1; 16 nucleotides align to TRBD2. The CDR3 sequence is 15 residues long. The junction had 6 bases not matched to a gene; V was cut back by 3 bases and J by 13 bases. Germline assignment: CDR1 MDHEN and CDR2 SYDVKM. As DNA, the CDR3 is TGTGCCAGCAGTTTGGGACTAGCGGGAGGGCGCCCCCAGTTCTTC. Protein sequence: CASSLGLAGGRPQFF.

The V gene is TRBV24-1, the J gene TRBJ2-5, with a tentative D call TRBD2 (6 bases). V dropped 1 base and J dropped 4 bases, with 15 bases sitting between them. Germline V gene data show CDR1 as KGHDR and CDR2 as SFDVKD. CDR3 length equals 16 residues. The CDR3 coding sequence is TGTGCCACCAGTGATTTAGGGTCGGGGGTGCCAGAGACCCAGTACTTC. This translates into CATSDLGSGVPETQYF.

This clonotype was observed at least ten times. This chain links TRBV18 with TRBJ1-1; TRBD1 is a possible D gene (6 bases). The CDR3 has 15 amino acids. V was cut by 1 base and J by 1 base, with 10 bases left in between. CDR1 is KGHSH and CDR2 is LQKENI in the germline V gene. CDR3 nucleotide sequence: TGTGCCAGCTCACCACGGCAGGGGACGAACACTGAAGCTTTCTTT. Encoded protein: CASSPRQGTNTEAFF.

The chain recombines TRBV4-2 with TRBJ1-2; 10 nucleotides align to TRBD1. CDR1 LGHNA and CDR2 YNFKEQ come from the germline V gene. The CDR3 sequence is 14 residues long. Trimming removed 4 bases from V and 8 bases from J; junction bases left unmatched: 7. The CDR3 reads CASSPGTGVSGYTF. DNA of the CDR3: TGTGCCAGCAGCCCCGGGACAGGGGTATCCGGCTACACCTTC.

This clonotype was recorded many times. The CDR3: CSATGTSGGTQYF. The CDR3 coding sequence is TGCAGTGCTACAGGGACTAGCGGGGGTACGCAGTATTTT. This chain connects TRBV20-1 to TRBJ2-3, with 14 positions matching TRBD2. The CDR3 contains 13 residues. In germline, CDR1 is DFQATT, CDR2 SNEGSKA (reference sequence). J gave up 8 bases and V 4 bases, and 2 bases lay outside the gene matches.

This chain links TRBV6-1 with TRBJ2-2; 14 bases are a match to TRBD2. Germline V gene data show CDR1 as MNHNS and CDR2 as SASEGT. The CDR3 consists of 18 residues. After removal of 5 bases from V and 0 bases from J, the junction contained 5 bases not matched to a gene. The CDR3 is CASSRLAGGGTNTGELFF. CDR3 DNA: TGTGCCAGCAGTCGACTAGCGGGAGGGGGAACGAACACCGGGGAGCTGTTTTTT.

This clonotype showed up many times. The V call is TRBV28, the J call TRBJ2-5; TRBD2 matches at 15 bases. V shed 2 bases, J shed 3 bases, and the junction held 7 bases outside the gene matches. Germline V CDR1 and CDR2: MDHEN, SYDVKM. This CDR3 contains 18 residues. Written as DNA, the CDR3 is TGTGCCAGCAGTTTAACCGGGACTAGCGGGAGGATAGAAGAGACCCAGTACTTC. As protein: CASSLTGTSGRIEETQYF.

This clonotype was observed a few times. The CDR3 spells CASSPGGLNYGYTF. The CDR3 nucleotides read TGTGCCAGCAGCCCGGGGGGGCTGAACTATGGCTACACCTTC. V and J are TRBV7-2 and TRBJ1-2; D is possibly TRBD1 (6 bases). This CDR3 comprises 14 residues. CDR1 and CDR2 (germline): SGHTA, FQGNSA. V was pared by 5 bases and J by 2 bases, with 12 bases between.

The count of this clonotype is one. A much larger clone is a single base away; this may be a read error. The chain employs TRBV15 and TRBJ1-3; D not resolved. Germline loops: CDR1 LNHNV, CDR2 YYDKDF (reference sequence). The CDR3 is made up of 15 amino acids. V dropped 1 base and J dropped 0 bases, with 7 bases sitting between them. The CDR3 coding sequence is TGTGCCACCAGCAGAGGCAGAAGCTCTGGAAACACCATATATTTT. Encoded protein: CATSRGRSSGNTIYF.

This clonotype was detected a few times. V and J are TRBV4-1 and TRBJ2-1; 12 bases fit TRBD2. V trimming: 5 bases; J trimming: 8 bases; junction bases outside the gene matches: 7. CDR3 length equals 15 residues. Germline V gives CDR1 MGHRA, CDR2 YSYEKL. The CDR3 bases are TGCGCCAGCAGCGAGACTAGCGGGAGAACCGATGAGCAGTTCTTC. Amino acid sequence: CASSETSGRTDEQFF.

This rearrangement joins TRBV4-3 to TRBJ1-1; possible D gene TRBD1, 5 bases. The V gene's germline CDR1 is LGHNA and CDR2 YSLEER. Trimming shortened V by 3 bases and J by 5 bases, and 13 bases separated the two germline ends. The length of the CDR3 is 14 residues. This CDR3 reads CASSHLQRQTEAFF. CDR3 sequence (DNA): TGCGCCAGCAGCCACCTACAGAGACAGACTGAAGCTTTCTTT.

The chain uses TRBV28 and TRBJ2-3, with D unresolved. The CDR3 length is 15 residues. CDR1 is MDHEN and CDR2 is SYDVKM in the germline V gene. V lost 7 bases and J 4 bases, leaving 18 bases between the germline ends. CDR3 nucleotides: TGTGCCAGCACCCCCGCGGATATCGCGGCAGATACGCAGTATTTT. Translation gives CASTPADIAADTQYF.

This clonotype was recorded many times. J is TRBJ1-1 and V is TRBV6-1, with D uncertain. CDR1 and CDR2 (germline): MNHNS, SASEGT. Deletions cut 7 bases from V and 5 bases from J, with 14 bases between. There are 13 residues in the CDR3. The CDR3 DNA is TGTGCCAGCAAGAGGGTTACAACGACTGAAGCTTTCTTT. Amino acids: CASKRVTTTEAFF.

A note on this clonotype: Just one base apart from a much larger clone, this may be a read error. The V gene is TRBV3-1, the J gene TRBJ2-7; 8 bases agree with TRBD2. Losses at the gene ends were 3 bases for V and 7 bases for J; bases not matched to a gene: 5. The CDR3 runs 13 residues. Germline CDR1 LGHDT, CDR2 YNNKEL (reference sequence). Written as DNA, the CDR3 is TGTGCCAGCAGCCACGGGAGGGCCTGGGAGCAGTACTTC. This gives the protein CASSHGRAWEQYF.